These T cell receptor beta chains were read from a single sample in a study of radiotherapy plus CTLA-4 blockade in lung cancer. Here immunoSEQ multiplex PCR was the method, and the copy in TCRdb shows in-frame clones only, minus some. The table has 50,000 to 65,000 clones, 70% to 85% seen once. Sequences were derived from peripheral blood, sampled from a patient treated with radiotherapy plus ipilimumab. The origin of the receptors is a human donor with non-small cell lung cancer whose response to radiotherapy plus ipilimumab could not be evaluated. Both conserved end residues are part of each CDR3. A D gene is named only where the DNA matches it firmly. Rows give clone size only sometimes, using once, few, many, or a class for an expanded clone.

v_call: TRBV28; clone_size: NA; d_call: TRBD1; j_call: TRBJ2-7; cdr3_nt: TGTGCCAGCAGGGGGACAGGGGGCTACGAGCAGTACTTC; cdr3_aa: CASRGTGGYEQYF
v_call: TRBV11-2; clone_size: NA; d_call: NA; j_call: TRBJ2-1; cdr3_nt: TGTGCCAGCAGCGCCCTGCAGGGGGGAGGCTCCTACAATGAGCAGTTCTTC; cdr3_aa: CASSALQGGGSYNEQFF
v_call: TRBV6-5; clone_size: NA; d_call: TRBD1; j_call: TRBJ2-3; cdr3_nt: TGTGCCAGCAGTTGGGACAGCCCTAGGGCAGATACGCAGTATTTT; cdr3_aa: CASSWDSPRADTQYF
v_call: TRBV18; clone_size: NA; d_call: TRBD2; j_call: TRBJ2-1; cdr3_nt: TGTGCCAGCTCACCACCGGGGAGGGTCTCCTACAATGAGCAGTTCTTC; cdr3_aa: CASSPPGRVSYNEQFF
v_call: TRBV18; clone_size: NA; d_call: TRBD1; j_call: TRBJ1-2; cdr3_nt: TGTGCCAGCTCACCTAAGACAGGGAACTATGGCTACACCTTC; cdr3_aa: CASSPKTGNYGYTF
v_call: TRBV7-9; clone_size: NA; d_call: TRBD1; j_call: TRBJ1-1; cdr3_nt: TGTGCCAGCAGCTTAGGACAGGGAAGAGGAGTCAACACTGAAGCTTTCTTT; cdr3_aa: CASSLGQGRGVNTEAFF
v_call: TRBV7-9; clone_size: NA; d_call: NA; j_call: TRBJ2-2; cdr3_nt: TGTGCCAGCTACAGGGCCTCGAACACCGGGGAGCTGTTTTTT; cdr3_aa: CASYRASNTGELFF
v_call: TRBV15; clone_size: NA; d_call: NA; j_call: TRBJ2-7; cdr3_nt: TGTGCCACCAGCAGGGCGGACAACTACGAGCAGTACTTC; cdr3_aa: CATSRADNYEQYF
v_call: TRBV6-1; clone_size: NA; d_call: NA; j_call: TRBJ1-1; cdr3_nt: TGTGCCAGCAGTCGATACGGGAGGGGGAACACTGAAGCTTTCTTT; cdr3_aa: CASSRYGRGNTEAFF
v_call: TRBV9; clone_size: once; d_call: TRBD2; j_call: TRBJ2-3; cdr3_nt: TGTGCCAGCAGCGTAGTCAGCGGGAGGGCCTCGACAGATACGCAGTATTTT; cdr3_aa: CASSVVSGRASTDTQYF
v_call: TRBV28; clone_size: NA; d_call: NA; j_call: TRBJ2-2; cdr3_nt: TGTGCCAGCAGTTTCCAGGGGCGGACTAGGGCCGGGGAGCTGTTTTTT; cdr3_aa: CASSFQGRTRAGELFF
v_call: TRBV7-2; clone_size: NA; d_call: TRBD2; j_call: TRBJ2-5; cdr3_nt: TGTGCCAGCAGCTTAGATATTGGTGGGACTAGCGAGTACCAAGAGACCCAGTACTTC; cdr3_aa: CASSLDIGGTSEYQETQYF
v_call: TRBV5-1; clone_size: NA; d_call: TRBD2; j_call: TRBJ2-7; cdr3_nt: TGCGCCAGCAGCTTGGGCCCGGGGGGTGATCCTTCCTACGAGCAGTACTTC; cdr3_aa: CASSLGPGGDPSYEQYF
v_call: TRBV7-9; clone_size: NA; d_call: TRBD2; j_call: TRBJ2-1; cdr3_nt: TGTGCCAGCAGCTTTCAAACGGGGGGGCCTAGAAATGAGCAGTTCTTC; cdr3_aa: CASSFQTGGPRNEQFF
v_call: TRBV7-2; clone_size: NA; d_call: TRBD1; j_call: TRBJ2-7; cdr3_nt: TGTGCCAGCAGCTACAGACAGGGCTACGAGCAGTACTTC; cdr3_aa: CASSYRQGYEQYF
v_call: TRBV7-2; clone_size: NA; d_call: NA; j_call: TRBJ2-7; cdr3_nt: TGTGCCAGCAGCTTTGGCAGGGTGGGGTACGAGCAGTACTTC; cdr3_aa: CASSFGRVGYEQYF
v_call: TRBV18; clone_size: NA; d_call: NA; j_call: TRBJ1-1; cdr3_nt: TGTGCCAGCTCCCCGGGGGGGAACACTGAAGCTTTCTTT; cdr3_aa: CASSPGGNTEAFF
v_call: TRBV7-9; clone_size: NA; d_call: TRBD1; j_call: TRBJ1-1; cdr3_nt: TGTGCCAGCAGCTCCGGGACAGTTTACACTGAAGCTTTCTTT; cdr3_aa: CASSSGTVYTEAFF
v_call: TRBV21-1; clone_size: NA; d_call: NA; j_call: TRBJ1-2; cdr3_nt: TGTGCCAGCGGACCGTGGGACAGGGTAAACTATGGCTACACCTTC; cdr3_aa: CASGPWDRVNYGYTF
v_call: TRBV19; clone_size: NA; d_call: NA; j_call: TRBJ1-2; cdr3_nt: TGTGCCAGTAACGAAAAAGGGGGTTCGACGCGTGGCTACACCTTC; cdr3_aa: CASNEKGGSTRGYTF
v_call: TRBV29-1; clone_size: NA; d_call: NA; j_call: TRBJ1-2; cdr3_nt: TGCAGCGTTGAGGGCCGGCTCGGCTACACCTTC; cdr3_aa: CSVEGRLGYTF
v_call: TRBV7-2; clone_size: NA; d_call: TRBD2; j_call: TRBJ2-1; cdr3_nt: TGTGCCAGCACCCAGACTAGCGGTTACTACAATGAGCAGTTCTTC; cdr3_aa: CASTQTSGYYNEQFF
v_call: TRBV7-2; clone_size: NA; d_call: NA; j_call: TRBJ2-6; cdr3_nt: TGTGCCAGCAGCTTGATGGGAGCCTCCTCTGGGGCCAACGTCCTGACTTTC; cdr3_aa: CASSLMGASSGANVLTF
v_call: TRBV11-2; clone_size: NA; d_call: NA; j_call: TRBJ2-3; cdr3_nt: TGTGCCAGCAGCTCGTTCTCCGATACGCAGTATTTT; cdr3_aa: CASSSFSDTQYF
v_call: TRBV19; clone_size: NA; d_call: NA; j_call: TRBJ1-5; cdr3_nt: TGTGCCAGTAGTATAGAGGGGGGGTATAGCAATCAGCCCCAGCATTTT; cdr3_aa: CASSIEGGYSNQPQHF
v_call: TRBV29-1; clone_size: NA; d_call: NA; j_call: TRBJ1-1; cdr3_nt: TGCAGCGCCGGACTCCCCGGGGCTTTCTTT; cdr3_aa: CSAGLPGAFF
v_call: TRBV19; clone_size: NA; d_call: TRBD2; j_call: TRBJ2-1; cdr3_nt: TGTGCCAGTAGTATAGTCAGCGGGAGCAGCTCCTACAATGAGCAGTTCTTC; cdr3_aa: CASSIVSGSSSYNEQFF
v_call: TRBV30; clone_size: NA; d_call: TRBD1; j_call: TRBJ1-2; cdr3_nt: TGTGCCTGGGCCCCGGGACAGAACTATGGCTACACCTTC; cdr3_aa: CAWAPGQNYGYTF
v_call: TRBV10-3; clone_size: NA; d_call: TRBD1; j_call: TRBJ2-7; cdr3_nt: TGTGCCAGCAAAGGGGGAGGGACAGGGAAGGACGAGCAGTACTTC; cdr3_aa: CASKGGGTGKDEQYF
v_call: TRBV28; clone_size: NA; d_call: NA; j_call: TRBJ1-2; cdr3_nt: TGTGCCAGCAGTTTGGCAGGACCGAGGGACTATGGCTACACCTTC; cdr3_aa: CASSLAGPRDYGYTF
v_call: TRBV11-2; clone_size: NA; d_call: TRBD1; j_call: TRBJ1-2; cdr3_nt: TGTGCCAGCAGCTTAGAACAGGGGAACTATGGCTACACCTTC; cdr3_aa: CASSLEQGNYGYTF
v_call: TRBV6-1; clone_size: NA; d_call: TRBD1; j_call: TRBJ2-2; cdr3_nt: TGTGCCAGCAGTCTTCAGACAGGGGCCGGGGAGCTGTTTTTT; cdr3_aa: CASSLQTGAGELFF
v_call: TRBV28; clone_size: many; d_call: NA; j_call: TRBJ2-5; cdr3_nt: TGTGCCAGCAGTGACGACCGGCTGGACAGGGACTATGAGACCCAGTACTTC; cdr3_aa: CASSDDRLDRDYETQYF
v_call: TRBV18; clone_size: NA; d_call: TRBD1; j_call: TRBJ1-1; cdr3_nt: TGTGCCAGCTCACAGCAGGGGGCGGGGATCACTGAAGCTTTCTTT; cdr3_aa: CASSQQGAGITEAFF
v_call: TRBV7-2; clone_size: NA; d_call: TRBD2; j_call: TRBJ2-5; cdr3_nt: TGTGCCAGCGGATTCAGCGGGGGGGGCAATGGCGAGACCCAGTACTTC; cdr3_aa: CASGFSGGGNGETQYF
v_call: TRBV6-5; clone_size: few; d_call: NA; j_call: TRBJ1-1; cdr3_nt: TGTGCCTCGGGACTGGGGGGTGTGAACACTGAAGCTTTCTTT; cdr3_aa: CASGLGGVNTEAFF
v_call: TRBV6-5; clone_size: NA; d_call: NA; j_call: TRBJ2-3; cdr3_nt: TGTGCCAGCAGTCAAAATGGACTAGGGGGAGATACGCAGTATTTT; cdr3_aa: CASSQNGLGGDTQYF
v_call: TRBV12-5; clone_size: NA; d_call: NA; j_call: TRBJ2-1; cdr3_nt: TGTGCTAGTGGTTTGGGGGGAGGCGATGAGCAGTTCTTC; cdr3_aa: CASGLGGGDEQFF
v_call: TRBV25-1; clone_size: NA; d_call: TRBD2; j_call: TRBJ2-3; cdr3_nt: TGTGCCAGCAGTGAATTTACGGGGAGCGGGAGGGCCACAGATACGCAGTATTTT; cdr3_aa: CASSEFTGSGRATDTQYF
v_call: TRBV6-6; clone_size: once; d_call: NA; j_call: TRBJ2-4; cdr3_nt: TGTGCCAGCAGGAGCCAGGACATTCAGTACTTC; cdr3_aa: CASRSQDIQYF
v_call: TRBV7-2; clone_size: NA; d_call: NA; j_call: TRBJ1-1; cdr3_nt: TGTGCCAGCAGCTTAAGGGGAGGGGAAGAAGCTTTCTTT; cdr3_aa: CASSLRGGEEAFF
v_call: TRBV4-3; clone_size: NA; d_call: NA; j_call: TRBJ2-1; cdr3_nt: TGCGCCAGCAGCCAAGATTGGGGCAGCCTGAATGAGCAGTTCTTC; cdr3_aa: CASSQDWGSLNEQFF
v_call: TRBV7-9; clone_size: NA; d_call: TRBD2; j_call: TRBJ2-7; cdr3_nt: TGTGCCAGCAGCTTAATAGCGGGAGTCGAGCAGTACTTC; cdr3_aa: CASSLIAGVEQYF
v_call: TRBV10-2; clone_size: once; d_call: TRBD2; j_call: TRBJ2-7; cdr3_nt: TGCGCCAGCAGTGAGACTCCGGGACTAGCGGGGGATCCGAGCTACGAGCAGTACTTC; cdr3_aa: CASSETPGLAGDPSYEQYF
v_call: TRBV19; clone_size: NA; d_call: TRBD2; j_call: TRBJ2-3; cdr3_nt: TGTGCCAGTAGTACTAGCGGGAAGAGGGCAGATACGCAGTATTTT; cdr3_aa: CASSTSGKRADTQYF